This section outlines one T cell receptor (beta chain) sequence together with its context. Antigen: not known. The CDR3 extends over 15 amino acids. CDR1 and CDR2 (germline): MGHDK, SYGVNS. Trimming removed 0 bases from V and 0 bases from J, with 8 bases in between. Time point meaning: baseline pretreatment blood. Regarding treatment: 15 Gy SBRT to primary tumor, nephrectomy 4 weeks later. Blood was sampled at baseline, 2 weeks and 4 weeks after SBRT. This renal cell carcinoma was of the clear cell type. This record belongs to a study of radiation and T cells in renal cell carcinoma. Study information: Nephrectomy followed 15 Gy stereotactic body radiation by 4 weeks. The study's findings and limits: Top tumor clonotypes rose in blood 2 weeks post-radiation, then contracted.

Produced via immunoSEQ multiplex PCR; TCRdb's table is partial and in-frame only. Of about 150,000 clones in the sample, over 75% were seen once. V and J are TRBV25-1 and TRBJ2-5, with D maybe TRBD2 (5 bases). This specimen consisted of blood, obtained from a patient whose treatment included radiotherapy and nephrectomy. The sequence derives from a woman between 45 and 65 years old with renal cell carcinoma. CDR3 DNA sequence: TGTGCCAGCAGTGAATATACGGGGTACCAAGAGACCCAGTACTTC. It yields the protein CASSEYTGYQETQYF.